This entry describes one T cell receptor (beta chain). This table comes from immunoSEQ multiplex PCR, and its TCRdb copy is limited to in-frame clones, with some not included. The sample lists around 67,000 clones; 81% were seen once. These data are taken from a study of glioma-infiltrating T cells after dendritic cell vaccination. On the study more broadly: Dendritic cell vaccine was injected intradermally three times, biweekly.

V dropped 0 bases and J dropped 8; count of bases not matched to a gene: 12. From germline, CDR1 is SGDLS and CDR2 YYNGEE. This CDR3 comprises 17 residues. The specimen comprised blood, sampled before dendritic cell vaccination. The V call is TRBV9, the J call TRBJ2-2, with 8 bases fitting TRBD1. This sequence originates from a human donor with glioblastoma. CDR3 protein: CASSVDRTGNRLGELFF. The CDR3 DNA sequence: TGTGCCAGCAGCGTAGACAGGACAGGGAACCGTCTGGGGGAGCTGTTTTTT.